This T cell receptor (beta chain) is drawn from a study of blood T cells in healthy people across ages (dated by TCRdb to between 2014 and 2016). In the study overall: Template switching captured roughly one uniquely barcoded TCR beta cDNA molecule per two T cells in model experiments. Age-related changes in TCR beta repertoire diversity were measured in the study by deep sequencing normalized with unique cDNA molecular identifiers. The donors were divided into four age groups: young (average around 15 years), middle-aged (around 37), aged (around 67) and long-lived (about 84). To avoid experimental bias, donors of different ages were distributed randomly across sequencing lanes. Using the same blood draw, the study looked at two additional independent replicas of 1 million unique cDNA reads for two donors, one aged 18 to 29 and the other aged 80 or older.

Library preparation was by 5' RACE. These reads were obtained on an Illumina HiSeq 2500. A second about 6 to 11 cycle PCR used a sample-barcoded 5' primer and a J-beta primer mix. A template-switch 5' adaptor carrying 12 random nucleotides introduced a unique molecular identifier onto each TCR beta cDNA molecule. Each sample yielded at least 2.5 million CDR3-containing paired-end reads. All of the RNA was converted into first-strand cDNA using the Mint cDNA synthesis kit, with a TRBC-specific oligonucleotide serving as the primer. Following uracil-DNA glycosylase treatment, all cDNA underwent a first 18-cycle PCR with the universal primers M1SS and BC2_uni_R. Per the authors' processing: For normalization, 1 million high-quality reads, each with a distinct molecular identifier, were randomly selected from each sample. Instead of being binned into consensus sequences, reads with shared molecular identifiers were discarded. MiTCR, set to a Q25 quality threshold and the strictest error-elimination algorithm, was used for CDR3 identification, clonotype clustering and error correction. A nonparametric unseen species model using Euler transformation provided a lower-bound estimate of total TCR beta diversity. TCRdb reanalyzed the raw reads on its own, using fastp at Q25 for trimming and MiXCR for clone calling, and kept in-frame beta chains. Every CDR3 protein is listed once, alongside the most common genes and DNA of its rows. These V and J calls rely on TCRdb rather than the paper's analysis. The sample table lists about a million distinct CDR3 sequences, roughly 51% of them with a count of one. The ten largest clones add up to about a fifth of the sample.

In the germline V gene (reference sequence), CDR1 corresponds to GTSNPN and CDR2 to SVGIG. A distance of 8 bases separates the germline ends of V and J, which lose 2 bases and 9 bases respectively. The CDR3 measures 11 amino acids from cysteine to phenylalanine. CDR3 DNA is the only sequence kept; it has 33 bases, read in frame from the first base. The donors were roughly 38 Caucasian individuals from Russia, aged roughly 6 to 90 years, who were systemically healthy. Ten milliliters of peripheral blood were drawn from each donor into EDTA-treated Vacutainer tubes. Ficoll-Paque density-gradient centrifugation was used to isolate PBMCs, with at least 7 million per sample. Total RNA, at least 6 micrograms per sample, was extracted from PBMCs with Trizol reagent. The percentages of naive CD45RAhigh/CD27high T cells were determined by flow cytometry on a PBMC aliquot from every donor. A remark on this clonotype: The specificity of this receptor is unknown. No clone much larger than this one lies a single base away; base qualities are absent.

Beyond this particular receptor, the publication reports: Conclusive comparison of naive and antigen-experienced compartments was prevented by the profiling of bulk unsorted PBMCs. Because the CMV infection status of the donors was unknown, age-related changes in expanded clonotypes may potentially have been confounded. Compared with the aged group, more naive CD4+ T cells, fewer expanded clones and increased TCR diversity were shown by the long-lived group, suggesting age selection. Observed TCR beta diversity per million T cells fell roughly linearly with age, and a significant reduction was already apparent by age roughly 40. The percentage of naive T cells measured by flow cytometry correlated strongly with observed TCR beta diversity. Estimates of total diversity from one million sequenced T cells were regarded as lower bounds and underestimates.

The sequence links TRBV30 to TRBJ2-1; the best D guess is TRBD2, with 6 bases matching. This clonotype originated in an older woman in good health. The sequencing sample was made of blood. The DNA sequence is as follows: TGTGCCTGGAGTCTAGCGACTGAGCAGTTCTTC. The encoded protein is CAWSLATEQFF.